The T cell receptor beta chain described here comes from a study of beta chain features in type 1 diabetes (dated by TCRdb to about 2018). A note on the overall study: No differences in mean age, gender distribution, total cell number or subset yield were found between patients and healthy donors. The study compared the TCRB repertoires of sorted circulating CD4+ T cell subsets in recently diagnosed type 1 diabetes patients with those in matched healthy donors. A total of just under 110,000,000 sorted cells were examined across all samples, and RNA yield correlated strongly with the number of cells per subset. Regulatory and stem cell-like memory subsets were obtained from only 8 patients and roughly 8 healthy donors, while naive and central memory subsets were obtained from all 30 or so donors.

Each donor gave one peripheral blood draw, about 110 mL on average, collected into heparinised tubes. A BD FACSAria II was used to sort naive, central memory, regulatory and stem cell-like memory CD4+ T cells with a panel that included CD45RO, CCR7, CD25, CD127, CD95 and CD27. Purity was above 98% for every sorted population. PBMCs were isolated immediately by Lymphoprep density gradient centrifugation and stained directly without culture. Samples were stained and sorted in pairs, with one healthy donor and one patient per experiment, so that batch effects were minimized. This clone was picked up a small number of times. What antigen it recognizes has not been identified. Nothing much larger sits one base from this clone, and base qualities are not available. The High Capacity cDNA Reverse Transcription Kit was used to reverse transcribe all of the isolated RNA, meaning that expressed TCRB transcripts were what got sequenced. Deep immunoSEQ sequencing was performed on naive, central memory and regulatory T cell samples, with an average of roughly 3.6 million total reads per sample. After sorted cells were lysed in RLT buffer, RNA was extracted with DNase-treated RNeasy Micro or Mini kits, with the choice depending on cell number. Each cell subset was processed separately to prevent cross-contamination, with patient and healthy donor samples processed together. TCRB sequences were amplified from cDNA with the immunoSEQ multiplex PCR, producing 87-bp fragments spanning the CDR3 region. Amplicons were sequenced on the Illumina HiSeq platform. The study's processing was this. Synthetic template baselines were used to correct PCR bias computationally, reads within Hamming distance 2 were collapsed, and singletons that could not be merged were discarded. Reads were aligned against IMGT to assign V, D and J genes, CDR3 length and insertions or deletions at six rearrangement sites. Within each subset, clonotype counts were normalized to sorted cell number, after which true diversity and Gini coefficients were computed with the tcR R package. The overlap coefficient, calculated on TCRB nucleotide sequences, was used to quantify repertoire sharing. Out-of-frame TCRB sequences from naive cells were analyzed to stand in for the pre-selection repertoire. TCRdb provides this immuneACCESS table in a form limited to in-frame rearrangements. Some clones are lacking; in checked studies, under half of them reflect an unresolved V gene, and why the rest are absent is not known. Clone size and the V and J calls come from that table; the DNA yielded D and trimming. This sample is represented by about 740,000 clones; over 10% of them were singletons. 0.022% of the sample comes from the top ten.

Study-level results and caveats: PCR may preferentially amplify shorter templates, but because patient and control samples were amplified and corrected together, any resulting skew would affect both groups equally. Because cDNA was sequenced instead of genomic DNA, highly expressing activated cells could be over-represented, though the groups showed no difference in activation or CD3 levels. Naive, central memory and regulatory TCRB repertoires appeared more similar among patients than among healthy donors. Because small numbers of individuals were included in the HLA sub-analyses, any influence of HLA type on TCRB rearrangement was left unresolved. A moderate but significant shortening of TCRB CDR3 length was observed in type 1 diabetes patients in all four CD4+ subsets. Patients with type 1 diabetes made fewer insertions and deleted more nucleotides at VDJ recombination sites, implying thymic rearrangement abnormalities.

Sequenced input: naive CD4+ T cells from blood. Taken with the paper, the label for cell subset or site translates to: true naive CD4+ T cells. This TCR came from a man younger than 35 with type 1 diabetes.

The CDR3 has the sequence CASSVAGGPPSTDTQYF. The sequence in DNA is TGTGCCAGCAGCGTAGCGGGGGGCCCCCCTAGCACAGATACGCAGTATTTT. The chain couples TRBV9 to TRBJ2-3; matching of 7 bases hints at TRBD2 as the D gene. The CDR3 holds 17 amino acids from the cysteine to the phenylalanine. This entry keeps only the CDR3 DNA: 51 bases, framed from base 1. V and J are truncated by 0 bases and 0 bases respectively, leaving an intervening sequence of 14 bases. The CDR1 and CDR2 encoded by the germline V gene are SGDLS and YYNGEE. Supplemented by the reference TRBV9 and TRBJ2-3 proteins around the CDR3, the complete variable domain is DSGVTQTPKHLITATGQRVTLRCSPRSGDLSVYWYQQSLDQGLQFLIQYYNGEERAKGNILERFSAQQFPDLHSELNLSSLELGDSALYFCASSVAGGPPSTDTQYFGPGTRLTVL.